The entry below describes one T cell receptor (beta chain). Mismatch with germline at one junction end may stem from a read error. The entry originates in a study of cytomegalovirus exposure and HLA in healthy donors. PCR employed 60 Vbeta and 13 Jbeta primers. Data came from immunoSEQ multiplex PCR; TCRdb stores just in-frame clones and leaves some out. This sample has around 120,000 clones, with 50% to 70% found just once. This CDR3 spans 12 amino acids. CDR1 and CDR2 (germline): LGHNA, YNFKEQ. Sequencing was done on a sample of PBMCs. The V call is TRBV4-2, the J call TRBJ2-3, with D hard to call. The receptor was derived from a man aged 25-45 years in good health and CMV-seropositive. This CDR3 is CASSLPRSPLVW. The CDR3 nucleotides read TGTGCCAGCAGCCTCCCTAGATCCCCCCTGGTTTGG.